These 18 T cell receptor beta chains were sequenced from one sample in a study of blood T cell repertoires in COVID-19. Using immunoSEQ multiplex PCR, the repertoire was profiled, and TCRdb retains in-frame clones only, with some absent. The table lists around 55,000 clones, almost 90% of them singletons. The sample comprised peripheral blood. Every receptor here comes from a man aged 60 to 75 with active COVID-19.

The chain has TRBV15 and TRBJ2-7; 7 positions match TRBD2. Germline CDR1 LNHNV, CDR2 YYDKDF (reference sequence). CDR3 size: 15 residues. Trimming removed 0 bases from V and 7 bases from J; junction bases left unmatched: 9. CDR3 sequence (DNA): TGTGCCACCAGCAGAGATATTGCGGGAGCTCGGGAGCAGTACTTC. This translates into CATSRDIAGAREQYF. The variable domain in full, with the rest retrieved from reference TRBV15 and TRBJ2-7, is DAMVIQNPRYQVTQFGKPVTLSCSQTLNHNVMYWYQQKSSQAPKLLFHYYDKDFNNEADTPDNFQSRRPNTSFCFLDIRSPGLGDTAMYLCATSRDIAGAREQYFGPGTRLTVT.

As for this clone: This CDR3 is also generated by other DNA sequences in the sample. This chain joins TRBV18 and TRBJ2-7; TRBD1 matches 9 bases. Germline loops: CDR1 KGHSH, CDR2 LQKENI. V gave up 0 bases and J gave up 2 bases; unmatched junction bases: 2. The CDR3 extends over 15 amino acids. For the CDR3, the DNA is TGTGCCAGCTCACCACCGGGACAGGGCACCTACGAGCAGTACTTC. This codes for CASSPPGQGTYEQYF.

The CDR3 loop is CASSEGQSGANVLTF. CDR3 sequence (DNA): TGTGCCAGCAGCGAGGGTCAGTCTGGGGCCAACGTCCTGACTTTC. The V gene is TRBV7-9, the J gene TRBJ2-6; tentative D call: TRBD2 (5 bases). Germline lookup yields CDR1 SEHNR and CDR2 FQNEAQ (reference sequence). The germline V and J ends were trimmed by 5 bases and 1 base, with 9 bases remaining between them. This CDR3 is 15 amino acids long.

The chain joins TRBV6-5 to TRBJ2-3, with 12 nucleotides matching TRBD2. The V and J ends lost 5 bases and 3 bases, in that order; junction bases with no gene match: 0. CDR3 size: 14 residues. Germline V lookup: CDR1 MNHEY, CDR2 SVGAGI. The CDR3 nucleotides read TGTGCCAGCAGTCTAGCGGGAGGGACAGATACGCAGTATTTT. Protein sequence: CASSLAGGTDTQYF.

The chain joins TRBV7-3 to TRBJ2-3, with 9 bases that match TRBD2. The CDR3 is made up of 16 amino acids. Germline V gene data show CDR1 as SGHTA and CDR2 as FQGTGA. J lost 3 bases, V lost 4 bases, and 8 bases had no gene match. The DNA for the CDR3 is TGTGCCAGCAGCTCTGGAGCGGGAGGAGGTACAGATACGCAGTATTTT. The encoded protein is CASSSGAGGGTDTQYF.

The V gene is TRBV10-3, the J gene TRBJ1-5; the D is unclear. V lost 8 bases and J lost 7, with 12 bases in between. The CDR3 totals 12 residues. Germline CDR1 reads ENHRY; CDR2 reads SYGVKD. CDR3 nucleotides: TGTGCCATCGGCGGGCAGGACCAGCCCCAGCATTTT. Translating it yields CAIGGQDQPQHF.

The V gene is TRBV5-1, the J gene TRBJ2-1; D remains ambiguous. There are 13 residues in the CDR3. Per germline, CDR1 SGHRS and CDR2 YFSETQ. V was trimmed by 0 bases and J by 14 bases, leaving 15 bases between them. Written as DNA, the CDR3 is TGCGCCAGCAGCTTGGACTACACAATGTTAAAGTTCTTC. Amino acid sequence: CASSLDYTMLKFF.

CDR3 amino acids: CASSYNRANEQFF. DNA of the CDR3: TGTGCCAGCAGTTACAACAGGGCCAATGAGCAGTTCTTC. The chain has TRBV6-5 and TRBJ2-1, with a tentative D call TRBD1 (6 bases). CDR3 size: 13 residues. The V end lost 2 bases, the J end lost 6 bases, and 8 bases lay between the germline ends. CDR1 is MNHEY, CDR2 SVGAGI, per germline.

This rearrangement joins TRBV30 to TRBJ2-1; 7 bases line up with TRBD2. With V trimmed by 5 bases and J by 4 bases, 8 bases remained unmatched. Germline V gene data show CDR1 as GTSNPN and CDR2 as SVGIG (reference sequence). The CDR3 is 14 residues long. In nucleotides, the CDR3 is TGTGCCTGGGCGGGACTAAGCGGTTACAATGAGCAGTTCTTC. This encodes CAWAGLSGYNEQFF.

This chain connects TRBV7-7 to TRBJ2-1; 9 nucleotides line up with TRBD2. The CDR3 covers 14 residues. V lost 3 bases and J lost 8; bases outside the gene matches: 5. Looked up from germline, CDR1 is SSHAT and CDR2 is FNYEAQ (reference sequence). CDR3 amino acids: CASSFGREGHEQFF. The CDR3 nucleotides read TGTGCCAGCAGCTTCGGGCGGGAGGGCCATGAGCAGTTCTTC.

The chain links TRBV5-6 to TRBJ2-7; a weak D match, TRBD2 (5 bases). Trimming shortened V by 3 bases and J by 5 bases, and 15 bases separated the two germline ends. This CDR3 has 14 amino acids. Germline loops: CDR1 SGHDT, CDR2 YYEEEE. The DNA of the CDR3 is TGTGCCAGCAGCTCGCCAGGAGGCTGGGACGAGCAGTACTTC. Translated, it gives CASSSPGGWDEQYF. Full variable domain (outside the CDR3, taken from reference TRBV5-6 and TRBJ2-7): DAGVTQSPTHLIKTRGQQVTLRCSPKSGHDTVSWYQQALGQGPQFIFQYYEEEERQRGNFPDRFSGHQFPNYSSELNVNALLLGDSALYLCASSSPGGWDEQYFGPGTRLTVT.

This clone showed up just once. This chain joins TRBV10-1 and TRBJ2-1; 12 bases map to TRBD1. Germline lookup yields CDR1 WNHNN and CDR2 SYGVQD (reference sequence). After removal of 11 bases from V and 9 bases from J, the junction contained 8 bases not matched to a gene. The CDR3 covers 13 residues. The CDR3 protein is CASQGQGAREQFF. CDR3 DNA: TGCGCCTCTCAGGGACAGGGGGCTCGTGAGCAGTTCTTC.

This clone occurred once. The chain has TRBV5-1 and TRBJ2-5; 9 bases are shared with TRBD2. This CDR3 spans 16 amino acids. V lost 1 base, J lost 2 bases, and 6 bases stayed unmatched. The germline V gene encodes CDR1 SGHRS and CDR2 YFSETQ. The CDR3 here is CASSLSTSGTQETQYF. CDR3 sequence (DNA): TGCGCCAGCAGCTTGTCGACTAGCGGAACACAAGAGACCCAGTACTTC.

The J gene is TRBJ1-1, the V gene TRBV7-6, with D tentatively TRBD1 (5 bases). Germline V gene sequence: CDR1 SGHVS, CDR2 FNYEAQ. V shed 0 bases and J shed 5 bases, with 16 bases lying between them. The CDR3 runs 16 residues. CDR3 bases: TGTGCCAGCAGCTTAGCCCATGCGGGACGGACGACTGAAGCTTTCTTT. Translating gives CASSLAHAGRTTEAFF.

The chain joins TRBV24-1 to TRBJ2-3, with D tentatively TRBD2 (6 bases). Germline-derived CDR1 and CDR2 are KGHDR and SFDVKD. The length of the CDR3 is 16 residues. Trimming cost V 7 bases and J 6 bases, with 22 bases left between them. The CDR3 nucleotides are TGTGCCACCAGCCCCGGGGACTGGGGGACTGGGGATACGCAGTATTTT. Its translation is CATSPGDWGTGDTQYF.

The chain links TRBV11-3 to TRBJ2-1, with 7 bases identical to TRBD2. The CDR3 consists of 13 residues. V lost 5 bases and J lost 5; bases outside the gene matches: 3. The germline V gene encodes CDR1 SGHNT and CDR2 YENEEA. The DNA for the CDR3 is TGTGCCAGCAGCCGAGCGGGGAACAATGAGCAGTTCTTC. Translating gives CASSRAGNNEQFF.

This chain links TRBV11-2 with TRBJ2-6; D is unclear. The CDR3 spans 15 residues. Germline CDR1 reads SGHAT; CDR2 reads FQNNGV. Trimming cost V 2 bases and J 4 bases, with 9 bases left between them. Here the CDR3 DNA reads TGTGCCAGCAGCTTACCGCCCGGGGGGGCCAACGTCCTGACTTTC. Amino acids: CASSLPPGGANVLTF.

The chain has TRBV15 and TRBJ2-1, with D perhaps TRBD1 (6 bases). Germline V gives CDR1 LNHNV, CDR2 YYDKDF (reference sequence). There are 17 residues in the CDR3. Trimming shortened V by 3 bases and J by 0 bases, and 15 bases separated the two germline ends. Here the CDR3 reads CATSSKQGPSSYNEQFF. The CDR3 region has the DNA TGTGCCACCAGCAGTAAACAGGGACCAAGCTCCTACAATGAGCAGTTCTTC.